A selection of T cell receptor beta chains follows, all from one sample in a study of blood T cell repertoires in COVID-19. Some clones are missing from TCRdb's copy, which holds only in-frame ones; the method was immunoSEQ multiplex PCR. The repertoire has roughly 200,000 clones, 90% of them found once; the top ten carry about 0.66%. Sequenced sample: peripheral blood. The receptors were sampled from a man aged 45-60 years with acute or convalescent COVID-19. Both conserved end residues are part of each CDR3.

CDR3 protein	V gene	J gene
CATSRGGLAGGPRSVEQFF	TRBV15	TRBJ2-1
CASSQVPLTNEKLFF	TRBV4-3	TRBJ1-4
CASRAQPTKNIQYF	TRBV5-1	TRBJ2-4
CASSHGGSSYEQYF	TRBV2	TRBJ2-7
CASSLSTGDIPINYGYTF	TRBV5-6	TRBJ1-2
CASSTLSSGNYEQFF	TRBV6-5	TRBJ2-1
CAYSKQNTEAFF	TRBV30	TRBJ1-1
CASSRWDKGNQPQHF	TRBV7-2	TRBJ1-5
CASTSSRGTDTQYF	TRBV6-5	TRBJ2-3
CASSMGTGSGANVLTF	TRBV3-1/TRBV3-2	TRBJ2-6
CASSYSRTTYNEQFF	TRBV6-2/TRBV6-3	TRBJ2-1
CASSRQRRGGLVETQYF	TRBV6-2/TRBV6-3	TRBJ2-5
CASSQGPGNTIYF	TRBV4-1	TRBJ1-3
CASSPSTVNYGYTF	TRBV7-2	TRBJ1-2
CATEGQGNSPLHF	TRBV10-3	TRBJ1-6
CASSYSQGSNEKLFF	TRBV6-5	TRBJ1-4
CASSPLPGTAHNEQFF	TRBV4-3	TRBJ2-1
CASSPGASGDSTDTQYF	TRBV5-1	TRBJ2-3
CSVEDRIAGYSTLALRQETQYF	TRBV29-1	TRBJ2-5
CASSPGELRQETQYF	TRBV5-4	TRBJ2-5